This passage covers 25 T cell receptor beta chains from one sample sequenced in a study of identical twins. TCRdb independently ran MiXCR on the 5' RACE reads; one entry per CDR3 protein. The data hold fewer than 500,000 distinct CDR3 sequences, with roughly an eighth observed a single time. This same sample was also taken into another study, of yellow fever vaccine responses in identical twins.

Sequenced: CD4+ T cells sorted from blood. The source is a woman aged 18-30 years in good health.

The chain couples TRBV24-1 to TRBJ1-5, with D tentatively TRBD1 (6 bases). V lost 0 bases to trimming and J lost 7 bases, with 9 bases between them. CDR3 size: 14 residues. Germline values: CDR1 KGHDR, CDR2 SFDVKD. The CDR3 nucleotides are TGTGCCACCAGTGATTTGGGGGACACCCAGCCCCAGCATTTT. It yields the protein CATSDLGDTQPQHF.

The gene calls are TRBV20-1 and TRBJ2-1, with 7 bases that match TRBD2. The CDR3 has 15 amino acids. Germline-derived CDR1 and CDR2 are DFQATT and SNEGSKA (reference sequence). V was pared by 5 bases and J by 0 bases, with 7 bases of the junction left unmatched. The CDR3 loop reads CSAYTSELSYNEQFF. The CDR3 nucleotides read TGCAGTGCTTATACTAGCGAACTCTCCTACAATGAGCAGTTCTTC.

The sample holds many counts of this clonotype. The gene calls are TRBV29-1 and TRBJ1-3, with a possible D match to TRBD1 (6 bases). The CDR3 covers 14 residues. V gave up 4 bases and J gave up 0 bases, with 10 bases separating them. CDR1 and CDR2 from the germline V gene are SQVTM and ANQGSEA. The CDR3 DNA sequence: TGCAGCGTTGCGGGGGCCACCTCTGGAAACACCATATATTTT. The encoded protein is CSVAGATSGNTIYF.

The rearrangement uses TRBV30 and TRBJ1-3, with a possible D match to TRBD1 (6 bases). Germline V lookup: CDR1 GTSNPN, CDR2 SVGIG (reference sequence). V was clipped by 0 bases and J by 1 base, with 13 bases between them. The CDR3 covers 16 residues. The CDR3: CAWSVGRGGSGNTIYF. For the CDR3, the DNA is TGTGCCTGGAGTGTCGGCAGGGGCGGTTCTGGAAACACCATATATTTT.

This clonotype occurred a few times. The genes are TRBV3-1 and TRBJ2-2; tentative D call: TRBD2 (6 bases). Germline CDR1 reads LGHDT; CDR2 reads YNNKEL (reference sequence). V was cut by 3 bases and J by 6 bases, with 14 bases left in between. CDR3 length: 15 amino acids. The CDR3 DNA sequence: TGTGCCAGCAGCCAGGGACGGGGGACGTCCGGGGAGCTGTTTTTT. As protein: CASSQGRGTSGELFF.

In this sample, this clonotype turned up a few times. The CDR3 region is CASSLGSSGRGADTQYF. In nucleotides, the CDR3 is TGTGCCAGCAGCTTAGGGTCTAGCGGGAGAGGCGCAGATACGCAGTATTTT. The V and J genes are TRBV7-9 and TRBJ2-3; 10 bases are shared with TRBD2. The CDR3 runs to 17 residues. The J segment lost 4 bases and the V segment lost 1 base, leaving 8 bases of the junction unmatched. Germline V gives CDR1 SEHNR, CDR2 FQNEAQ (reference sequence).

The chain is built from TRBV7-9 and TRBJ1-4; D gene uncertain. The CDR3 covers 11 residues. V was trimmed by 4 bases and J by 7 bases, leaving 4 bases between them. The germline V gene encodes CDR1 SEHNR and CDR2 FQNEAQ (reference sequence). For the CDR3, the DNA is TGTGCCAGCAGCTCATCTGAAAAACTGTTTTTT. This sequence encodes CASSSSEKLFF.

This clonotype was recorded a few times. The chain combines TRBV14 with TRBJ2-3; D is uncertain. There are 16 residues in the CDR3. V was clipped by 0 bases and J by 4 bases, with 14 bases between them. The V gene's germline CDR1 is SGHDN and CDR2 FVKESK. CDR3 nucleotides: TGTGCCAGCAGCCAAGATCGAGGAACTGGGCCAGATACGCAGTATTTT. Amino acid sequence: CASSQDRGTGPDTQYF.

This clonotype has a count of ten or more. This chain uses TRBV18 with TRBJ2-5; possible D gene TRBD2, 5 bases. The germline V gene encodes CDR1 KGHSH and CDR2 LQKENI. The CDR3 is 13 residues long. V was clipped by 0 bases and J by 3 bases, with 5 bases between them. This chain's CDR3 is CASSPPGEETQYF. The CDR3 nucleotides read TGTGCCAGCTCACCACCGGGAGAAGAGACCCAGTACTTC.

The chain employs TRBV5-1 and TRBJ1-6; 7 bases are shared with TRBD1. This CDR3 is built from 14 residues. Germline CDR1 reads SGHRS; CDR2 reads YFSETQ. Germline trimming cut 5 bases from V and 9 bases from J; bases unmatched to any gene: 8. The CDR3 protein is CASRQGRLGSPLHF. CDR3 DNA: TGCGCCAGCAGACAGGGGCGATTGGGTTCACCCCTCCACTTT.

V usage is TRBV6-2 or TRBV6-3 and J usage is TRBJ2-7; D is uncertain. Trimming removed 0 bases at V and 3 bases at J, with 9 bases between. Germline V CDR1 and CDR2: MNHEY, SVGEGT. This CDR3 spans 14 amino acids. CDR3 sequence reads: CASSYSGPGYEQYF. For the CDR3, the DNA is TGTGCCAGCAGTTACTCGGGTCCAGGCTACGAGCAGTACTTC.

This clonotype was picked up many times. This chain links TRBV5-1 with TRBJ2-7, with D maybe TRBD1 (6 bases). The germline gives CDR1 SGHRS, CDR2 YFSETQ. The length of the CDR3 is 16 residues. Trimming left V 2 bases short and J 0 bases short, with 15 bases between. CDR3 protein: CASSLGGAIPSYEQYF. CDR3 in DNA: TGCGCCAGCAGCTTAGGGGGAGCGATCCCCTCCTACGAGCAGTACTTC.

This clonotype was seen only a few times. V gene TRBV5-1 combines with J gene TRBJ2-2; D unresolved. V shed 0 bases and J shed 6 bases, with 6 bases lying between them. In germline, CDR1 is SGHRS, CDR2 YFSETQ. The CDR3 is 13 residues long. CDR3 nucleotide sequence: TGCGCCAGCAGCTTGGCCAGTTCCGGGGAGCTGTTTTTT. Its protein is CASSLASSGELFF.

Remarks on this clonotype: The junction departs from the called germline gene at one end, perhaps through a read error. The V call is TRBV7-7, the J call TRBJ2-3; 10 bases are a match to TRBD1. Germline CDR1 and CDR2: SSHAT and FNYEAQ (reference sequence). The CDR3 totals 15 residues. In nucleotides, the CDR3 is TGTGCTAGCAGCTCCGGGACAGGGGACAGAGATACGCAGTATTTT. As protein: CASSSGTGDRDTQYF.

This clonotype was counted many times. The gene calls are TRBV12-3 or TRBV12-4 and TRBJ2-1; D is unresolved. The CDR3 covers 13 residues. V shed 6 bases and J shed 4 bases, with 10 bases lying between them. The CDR3 DNA sequence: TGTGCCAGCAGAGGAAGGGCTTACAATGAGCAGTTCTTC. This codes for CASRGRAYNEQFF.

This clonotype was seen at least ten times. V gene TRBV13 combines with J gene TRBJ1-6; no clear D. The CDR3 consists of 16 residues. Trimming removed 5 bases at V and 6 bases at J, with 17 bases between. Germline V gene data show CDR1 as PRHDT and CDR2 as FYEKMQ (reference sequence). This CDR3 is CASSGGRYRLNSPLHF. As DNA, the CDR3 is TGTGCCAGCAGCGGAGGTCGGTACAGACTTAATTCACCCCTCCACTTT.

The chain is built from TRBV2 and TRBJ2-7, with 8 bases matching TRBD1. The CDR3 loop spans 12 amino acids. CDR1 and CDR2 from the germline V gene are SNHLY and FYNNEI. With V trimmed by 6 bases and J by 4 bases, 2 bases remained unmatched. The CDR3 sequence is CASRQGGYEQYF. CDR3 coding DNA: TGTGCCAGCAGACAGGGGGGTTACGAGCAGTACTTC. The entire variable domain, with the rest obtained from reference TRBV2 and TRBJ2-7, is as follows: EPEVTQTPSHQVTQMGQEVILRCVPISNHLYFYWYRQILGQKVEFLVSFYNNEISEKSEIFDDQFSVERPDGSNFTLKIRSTKLEDSAMYFCASRQGGYEQYFGPGTRLTVT.

The genes are TRBV12-3 or TRBV12-4 and TRBJ2-7, with 7 positions matching TRBD1. V was clipped by 6 bases and J by 2 bases; unmatched bases: 13. This CDR3 spans 16 amino acids. The CDR3 DNA is TGTGCCAGCAGCTCGATACGACGGGACAGCGCCTACGAGCAGTACTTC. Protein sequence: CASSSIRRDSAYEQYF.

There are a few counts of this clonotype. V is TRBV11-2 and J is TRBJ2-1, with 9 bases fitting TRBD1. The CDR3 consists of 18 residues. Trimming removed 4 bases from V and 1 base from J; junction bases left unmatched: 11. CDR1 is SGHAT, CDR2 FQNNGV, per germline. The CDR3 reads CASSSDRGIGFSYNEQFF. The CDR3 DNA reads as TGTGCCAGCAGCTCAGACAGGGGGATAGGTTTTTCCTACAATGAGCAGTTCTTC.

This clonotype appeared a single time. The J gene is TRBJ2-2, the V gene TRBV5-6; 10 bases fit TRBD2. The junction had 6 bases not matched to a gene; V was cut back by 0 bases and J by 7 bases. CDR1 is SGHDT and CDR2 is YYEEEE in the germline V gene. The CDR3 has 16 residues. The CDR3, as DNA: TGTGCCAGCAGCTTGGAACTAGCGGGATTGGGCGGGGAGCTGTTTTTT. Translating gives CASSLELAGLGGELFF.

This clonotype occurred a few times. Relative to the germline gene, one junction end is altered; a read error may explain this. The rearrangement links TRBV7-7 to TRBJ2-1; perhaps TRBD1 as D (6 bases). The germline V gene encodes CDR1 SSHAT and CDR2 FNYEAQ (reference sequence). CDR3 size: 16 residues. The CDR3 spells CASSLGALAAQGEQFF. The CDR3 DNA sequence: TGTGCTAGCAGCTTAGGCGCCTTGGCGGCACAGGGTGAGCAGTTCTTC.

The chain joins TRBV7-8 to TRBJ2-2; a weak D match, TRBD2 (7 bases). Germline V CDR1 and CDR2: SGHVS, FQNEAQ. The CDR3 has 15 residues. V was pared by 3 bases and J by 6 bases, with 14 bases between. The CDR3 DNA follows: TGTGCCAGCAGCTTTGGGGGGGCGAAGGCCGGGGAGCTGTTTTTT. Amino acid sequence: CASSFGGAKAGELFF.

V is TRBV20-1 and J is TRBJ2-7; a weak D match, TRBD2 (5 bases). V lost 1 base and J 2 bases, leaving 9 bases between the germline ends. CDR1 DFQATT and CDR2 SNEGSKA come from the germline V gene (reference sequence). The CDR3 extends over 13 amino acids. The CDR3 coding sequence is TGCAGTGCTAGAGGCGACTATACCTACGAGCAGTACTTC. Protein: CSARGDYTYEQYF.

This clonotype was picked up a small number of times. The chain combines TRBV12-3 or TRBV12-4 with TRBJ1-3, with D hard to call. The CDR3 is 16 amino acids. Trimming stripped 0 bases from V and 0 bases from J, with 9 bases between. Written as DNA, the CDR3 is TGTGCCAGCAGTTTAGCGGTCCCGCACTCTGGAAACACCATATATTTT. Its protein is CASSLAVPHSGNTIYF.

This clonotype occurred many times. The chain employs TRBV11-2 and TRBJ2-7; 9 bases are a match to TRBD2. Per germline, CDR1 SGHAT and CDR2 FQNNGV. There are 13 residues in the CDR3. V was clipped by 3 bases and J by 4 bases; unmatched bases: 1. This CDR3 reads CASSFLAGYEQYF. The CDR3 DNA follows: TGTGCCAGCAGCTTTCTAGCGGGGTACGAGCAGTACTTC.